This T cell receptor beta chain is drawn from a study of T cell responses to AZD1222 COVID-19 vaccine. About this clone: The antigen is undetermined.

Only in-frame clones appear in the TCRdb table, and some are missing; sequencing was by immunoSEQ multiplex PCR. The sample includes tens of thousands of clones, approximately 85% of them seen just once. Findings and caveats of the study: Repertoires in all cases were sampled only once the peak T cell response had passed.

The CDR3 spans 17 residues. The V gene's germline CDR1 is MNHEY and CDR2 SVGEGT. The trim removed 5 bases at V and 0 bases at J, leaving 8 bases unmatched. The genes are TRBV6-2 or TRBV6-3 and TRBJ1-5, with 9 bases fitting TRBD1. This sequence originates from an adult in good health. This specimen was peripheral blood, taken on day 0 of AZD1222 vaccination. The DNA for the CDR3 is TGTGCCAGCAGTGCGGACAGGGGAGACTTTAGCAATCAGCCCCAGCATTTT. Its protein product is CASSADRGDFSNQPQHF.